A single sample is the source of the 7 T cell receptor beta chains below, sequenced in a study of CD8+ T cells in alopecia areata (dated by TCRdb to 2017 to 2018). To prepare the library, the immunoSEQ multiplex PCR assay was applied. RNA was extracted from all samples and reverse transcribed into cDNA, which served as template for TCR sequencing. TCRdb limited this immuneACCESS table to in-frame rearrangements with V and J called. A share of clones is missing; checked studies link under half to unresolved V genes, and the rest is unexplained. Present in this sample are 100,000 to 150,000 clones, roughly 50% of which were seen just once. Over 9.5% of the sample rests with the top ten. The sample consisted of NKG2D-low CD8+ T cells sorted from blood. The cell subset or site label, read with the paper, signifies: sorted CD8+ NKG2D-low blood T cells. Receptors were obtained from a human donor with alopecia areata.

The J gene is TRBJ2-7, the V gene TRBV28; possible D gene TRBD2, 6 bases. V lost 6 bases and J lost 5, with 11 bases in between. The CDR3 spans 12 residues. Germline assignment: CDR1 MDHEN and CDR2 SYDVKM. As DNA, the CDR3 is TGTGCCAGCAGGGGGACTTTTGACGAGCAGTACTTC. It encodes CASRGTFDEQYF.

The chain recombines TRBV9 with TRBJ2-3; 7 nucleotides line up with TRBD2. CDR3 length: 13 amino acids. Germline CDR1 SGDLS, CDR2 YYNGEE. The J segment lost 5 bases and the V segment lost 3 bases, leaving 3 bases of the junction unmatched. CDR3 sequence reads: CASSGTRGDTQYF. DNA of the CDR3: TGTGCCAGCAGCGGGACTAGGGGAGATACGCAGTATTTT. The entire variable domain, with the rest obtained from reference TRBV9 and TRBJ2-3, is as follows: DSGVTQTPKHLITATGQRVTLRCSPRSGDLSVYWYQQSLDQGLQFLIQYYNGEERAKGNILERFSAQQFPDLHSELNLSSLELGDSALYFCASSGTRGDTQYFGPGTRLTVL.

The chain combines TRBV6-6 with TRBJ2-7; D is possibly TRBD1 (6 bases). V was trimmed by 6 bases and J by 4 bases, leaving 10 bases between them. The CDR3 loop spans 12 amino acids. Per the germline V gene, CDR1 is MNHNY and CDR2 is SVGAGI (reference sequence). Written as DNA, the CDR3 is TGTGCCAGCAGCCGGGACATATACGAGCAGTACTTC. Protein sequence: CASSRDIYEQYF.

The rearrangement joins TRBV6-6 to TRBJ2-2, with D unresolved. The germline V gene has CDR1 MNHNY and CDR2 SVGAGI (reference sequence). There are 14 residues in the CDR3. The V and J ends lost 6 bases and 6 bases respectively, with 14 bases between them. The CDR3 loop is CASRGLSKAGELFF. CDR3 coding DNA: TGTGCCAGCAGGGGCCTTTCGAAGGCCGGGGAGCTGTTTTTT.

The rearrangement joins TRBV29-1 to TRBJ2-1; 13 nucleotides align to TRBD2. The CDR3 consists of 17 residues. Germline V CDR1 and CDR2: SQVTM, ANQGSEA. Trimming at V came to 7 bases and at J to 4 bases, leaving 13 bases not matched to a gene. The CDR3 DNA is TGCAGCGGACTCGGGACTAGCGGGACTCCGAAGTACAATGAGCAGTTCTTC. Its translation: CSGLGTSGTPKYNEQFF.

This chain joins TRBV29-1 and TRBJ2-1, with 9 positions matching TRBD2. The CDR3 has 12 residues. Germline loops: CDR1 SQVTM, CDR2 ANQGSEA. Trimming at V came to 4 bases and at J to 8 bases, leaving 3 bases not matched to a gene. CDR3 amino acids: CSVGSGSDEQFF. CDR3 DNA sequence: TGCAGCGTTGGTAGCGGGAGCGATGAGCAGTTCTTC.

This clone was observed a few times. The rearrangement joins TRBV29-1 to TRBJ2-5; weak D call: TRBD1 (5 bases). Trimming took 4 bases from V and 5 from J, leaving 17 bases between them. The germline CDR1 and CDR2 sequences are SQVTM and ANQGSEA. The length of the CDR3 is 14 residues. The CDR3 loop is CSVVGWQGQETQYF. The CDR3 region has the DNA TGCAGCGTTGTAGGTTGGCAGGGCCAGGAGACCCAGTACTTC.